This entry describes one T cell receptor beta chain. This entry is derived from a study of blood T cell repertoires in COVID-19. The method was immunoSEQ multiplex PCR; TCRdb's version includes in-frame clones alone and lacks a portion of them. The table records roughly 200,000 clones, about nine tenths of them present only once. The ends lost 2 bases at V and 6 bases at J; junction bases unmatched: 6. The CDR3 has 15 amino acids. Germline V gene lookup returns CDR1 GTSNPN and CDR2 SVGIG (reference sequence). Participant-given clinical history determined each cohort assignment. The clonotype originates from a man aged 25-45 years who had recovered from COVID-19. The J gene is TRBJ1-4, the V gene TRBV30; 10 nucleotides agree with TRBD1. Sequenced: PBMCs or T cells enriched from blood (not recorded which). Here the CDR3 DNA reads TGTGCCTGGAGTAGTAGGGACAGGGGTTATGAAAAACTGTTTTTT. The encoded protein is CAWSSRDRGYEKLFF.